The following is a T cell receptor beta chain sequence with its context. The CDR3 sequence is 15 residues long. This sample stems from a study of monozygotic twins with inflammatory bowel disease. Investigators extracted total RNA from whole blood and did not sort T cells. The TCR libraries each used total RNA (roughly 3,500 ng per library). PCR of TCRalpha and TCRbeta cDNA was nested, with two rounds of about 15 and 9 cycles. TCRdb re-called the 5' RACE reads and shows each CDR3 protein once, DNA omitted. The listing records 140,000 to 150,000 distinct CDR3 sequences. The chain joins TRBV12-3 or TRBV12-4 to TRBJ2-3; the D call from TCRdb, TRBD2, cannot be confirmed without DNA. This TCR came from a human donor with ulcerative colitis or Crohn's disease, or a healthy co-twin of an affected twin (not recorded which). Sequences were obtained from blood. The CDR3 loop is CASSLGGGSGNTQYF.